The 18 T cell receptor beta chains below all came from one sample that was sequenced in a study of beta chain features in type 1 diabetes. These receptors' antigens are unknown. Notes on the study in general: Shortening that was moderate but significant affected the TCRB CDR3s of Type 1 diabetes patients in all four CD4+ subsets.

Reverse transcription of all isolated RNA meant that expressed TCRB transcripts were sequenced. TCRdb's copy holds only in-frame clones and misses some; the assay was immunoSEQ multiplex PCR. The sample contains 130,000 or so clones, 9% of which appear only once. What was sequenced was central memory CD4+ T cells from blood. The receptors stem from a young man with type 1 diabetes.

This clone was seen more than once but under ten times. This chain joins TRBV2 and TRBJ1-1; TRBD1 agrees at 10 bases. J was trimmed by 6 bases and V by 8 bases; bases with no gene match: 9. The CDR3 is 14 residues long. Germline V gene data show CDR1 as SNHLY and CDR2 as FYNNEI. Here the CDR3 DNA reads TGTGCCAGCGCCATAGACAGGGGGCATGCTGAAGCTTTCTTT. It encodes CASAIDRGHAEAFF.

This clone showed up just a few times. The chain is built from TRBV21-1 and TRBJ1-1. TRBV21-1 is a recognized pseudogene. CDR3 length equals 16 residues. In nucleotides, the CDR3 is TGTGCCAGCAGCGAGGGCCCACAATGGGGGAACACTGAAGCTTTCTTT. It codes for CASSEGPQWGNTEAFF.

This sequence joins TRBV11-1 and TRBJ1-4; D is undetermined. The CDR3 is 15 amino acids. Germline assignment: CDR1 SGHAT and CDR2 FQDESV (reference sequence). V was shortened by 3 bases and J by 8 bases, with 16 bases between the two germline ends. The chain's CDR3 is CASSFGVGSGEKLFF. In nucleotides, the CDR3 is TGTGCCAGCAGCTTCGGAGTCGGGTCGGGGGAAAAACTGTTTTTT.

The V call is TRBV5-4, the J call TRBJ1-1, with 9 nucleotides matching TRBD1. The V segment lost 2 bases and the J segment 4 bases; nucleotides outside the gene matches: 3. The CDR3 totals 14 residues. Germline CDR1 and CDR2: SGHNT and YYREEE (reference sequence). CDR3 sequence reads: CASSLGQGSTEAFF. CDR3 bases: TGTGCCAGCAGCTTAGGACAGGGGAGCACTGAAGCTTTCTTT. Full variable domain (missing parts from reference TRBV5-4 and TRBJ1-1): ETGVTQSPTHLIKTRGQQVTLRCSSQSGHNTVSWYQQALGQGPQFIFQYYREEENGRGNFPPRFSGLQFPNYSSELNVNALELDDSALYLCASSLGQGSTEAFFGQGTRLTVV.

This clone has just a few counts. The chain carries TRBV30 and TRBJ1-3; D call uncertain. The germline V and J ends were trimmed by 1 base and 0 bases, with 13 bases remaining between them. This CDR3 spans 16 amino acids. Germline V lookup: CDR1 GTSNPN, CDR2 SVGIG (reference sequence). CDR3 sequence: CAWSADSPGSGNTIYF. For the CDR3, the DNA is TGTGCCTGGAGTGCCGACTCTCCTGGCTCTGGAAACACCATATATTTT. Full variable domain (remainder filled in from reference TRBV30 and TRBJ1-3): SQTIHQWPATLVQPVGSPLSLECTVEGTSNPNLYWYRQAAGRGLQLLFYSVGIGQISSEVPQNLSASRPQDRQFILSSKKLLLSDSGFYLCAWSADSPGSGNTIYFGEGSWLTVV.

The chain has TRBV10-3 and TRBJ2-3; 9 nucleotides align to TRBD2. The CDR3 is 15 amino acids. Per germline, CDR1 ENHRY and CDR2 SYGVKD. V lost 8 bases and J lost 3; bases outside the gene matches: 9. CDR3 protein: CAIGASGEGTDTQYF. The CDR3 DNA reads TGTGCCATCGGGGCTAGCGGGGAAGGAACAGATACGCAGTATTTT.

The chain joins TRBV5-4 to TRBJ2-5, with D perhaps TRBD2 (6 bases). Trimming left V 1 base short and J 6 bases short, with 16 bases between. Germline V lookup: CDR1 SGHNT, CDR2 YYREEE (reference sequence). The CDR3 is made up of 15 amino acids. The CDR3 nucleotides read TGTGCCAGCAGCTTGTCGTTGGGAGGCGGGCAGACCCAGTACTTC. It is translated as CASSLSLGGGQTQYF. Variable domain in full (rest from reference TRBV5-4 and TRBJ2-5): ETGVTQSPTHLIKTRGQQVTLRCSSQSGHNTVSWYQQALGQGPQFIFQYYREEENGRGNFPPRFSGLQFPNYSSELNVNALELDDSALYLCASSLSLGGGQTQYFGPGTRLLVL.

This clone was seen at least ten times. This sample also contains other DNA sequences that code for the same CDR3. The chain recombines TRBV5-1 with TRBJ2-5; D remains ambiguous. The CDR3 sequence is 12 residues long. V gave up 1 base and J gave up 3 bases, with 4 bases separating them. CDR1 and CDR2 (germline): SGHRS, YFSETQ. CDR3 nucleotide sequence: TGCGCCAGCAGCTTGCGTGAAGAGACCCAGTACTTC. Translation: CASSLREETQYF.

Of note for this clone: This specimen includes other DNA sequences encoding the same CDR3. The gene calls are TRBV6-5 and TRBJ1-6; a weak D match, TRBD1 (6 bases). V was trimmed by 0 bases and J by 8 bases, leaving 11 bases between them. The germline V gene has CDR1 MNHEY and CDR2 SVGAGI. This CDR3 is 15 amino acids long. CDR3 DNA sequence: TGTGCCAGCAGTTACTCAAGGACAGATGATTCACCCCTCCACTTT. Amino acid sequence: CASSYSRTDDSPLHF.

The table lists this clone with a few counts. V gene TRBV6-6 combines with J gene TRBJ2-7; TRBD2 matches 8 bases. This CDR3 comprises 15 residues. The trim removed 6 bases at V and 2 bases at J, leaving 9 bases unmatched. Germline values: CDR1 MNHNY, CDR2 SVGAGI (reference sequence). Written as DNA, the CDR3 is TGTGCCAGCAGCCCCGGATCGGGACTAGCCTACGAGCAGTACTTC. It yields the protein CASSPGSGLAYEQYF.

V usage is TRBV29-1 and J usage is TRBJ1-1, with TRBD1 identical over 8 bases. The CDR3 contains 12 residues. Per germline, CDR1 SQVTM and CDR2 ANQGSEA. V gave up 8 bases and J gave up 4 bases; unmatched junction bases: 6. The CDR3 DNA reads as TGCAGCAGTGAAACAGGGGGCACTGAAGCTTTCTTT. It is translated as CSSETGGTEAFF.

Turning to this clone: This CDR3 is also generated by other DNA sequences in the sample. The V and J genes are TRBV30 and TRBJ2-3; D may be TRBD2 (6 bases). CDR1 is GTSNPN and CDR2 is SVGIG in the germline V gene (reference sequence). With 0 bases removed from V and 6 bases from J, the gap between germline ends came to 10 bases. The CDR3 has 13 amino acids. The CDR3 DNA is TGTGCCTGGAGTGTACGTCTAGCGGATACGCAGTATTTT. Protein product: CAWSVRLADTQYF.

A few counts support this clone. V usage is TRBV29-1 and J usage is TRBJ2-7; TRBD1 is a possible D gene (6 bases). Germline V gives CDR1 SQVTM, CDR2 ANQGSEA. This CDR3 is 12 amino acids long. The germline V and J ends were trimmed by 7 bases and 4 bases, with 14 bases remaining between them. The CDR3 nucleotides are TGCAGCGCCGAGGGGGTCGGGTACGAGCAGTACTTC. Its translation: CSAEGVGYEQYF.

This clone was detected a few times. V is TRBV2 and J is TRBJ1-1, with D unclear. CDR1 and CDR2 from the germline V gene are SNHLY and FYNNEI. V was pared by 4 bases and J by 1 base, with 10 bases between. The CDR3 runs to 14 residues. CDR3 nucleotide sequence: TGTGCCAGCAGTGTTGCGGCGTCGAACACTGAAGCTTTCTTT. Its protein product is CASSVAASNTEAFF.

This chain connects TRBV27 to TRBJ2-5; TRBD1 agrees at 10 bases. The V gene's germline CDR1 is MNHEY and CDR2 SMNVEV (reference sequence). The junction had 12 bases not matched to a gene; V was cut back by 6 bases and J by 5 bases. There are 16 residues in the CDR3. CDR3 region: CASREFKTGGGETQYF. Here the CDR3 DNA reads TGTGCCAGCAGAGAGTTTAAGACAGGGGGCGGGGAGACCCAGTACTTC.

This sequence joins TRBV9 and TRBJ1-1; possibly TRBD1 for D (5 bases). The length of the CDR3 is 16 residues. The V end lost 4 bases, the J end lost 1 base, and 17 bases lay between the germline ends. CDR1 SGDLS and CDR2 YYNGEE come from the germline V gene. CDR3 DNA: TGTGCCAGCAGCCCAGGGTACAGGACGACGAACACTGAAGCTTTCTTT. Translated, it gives CASSPGYRTTNTEAFF.

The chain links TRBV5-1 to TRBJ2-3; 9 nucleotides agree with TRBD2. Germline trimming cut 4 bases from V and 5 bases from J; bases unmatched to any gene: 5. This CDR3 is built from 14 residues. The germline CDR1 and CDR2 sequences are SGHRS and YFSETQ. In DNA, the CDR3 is TGCGCCAGCAGCGCGGGGGGGCCGGGAGATACGCAGTATTTT. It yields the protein CASSAGGPGDTQYF.

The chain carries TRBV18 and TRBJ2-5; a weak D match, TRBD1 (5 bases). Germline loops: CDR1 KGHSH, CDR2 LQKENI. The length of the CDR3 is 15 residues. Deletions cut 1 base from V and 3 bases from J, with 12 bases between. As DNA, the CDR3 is TGTGCCAGCTCACCACGGCAGGGCTCGAAAGAGACCCAGTACTTC. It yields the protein CASSPRQGSKETQYF. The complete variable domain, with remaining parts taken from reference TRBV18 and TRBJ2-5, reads NAGVMQNPRHLVRRRGQEARLRCSPMKGHSHVYWYRQLPEEGLKFMVYLQKENIIDESGMPKERFSAEFPKEGPSILRIQQVVRGDSAAYFCASSPRQGSKETQYFGPGTRLLVL.